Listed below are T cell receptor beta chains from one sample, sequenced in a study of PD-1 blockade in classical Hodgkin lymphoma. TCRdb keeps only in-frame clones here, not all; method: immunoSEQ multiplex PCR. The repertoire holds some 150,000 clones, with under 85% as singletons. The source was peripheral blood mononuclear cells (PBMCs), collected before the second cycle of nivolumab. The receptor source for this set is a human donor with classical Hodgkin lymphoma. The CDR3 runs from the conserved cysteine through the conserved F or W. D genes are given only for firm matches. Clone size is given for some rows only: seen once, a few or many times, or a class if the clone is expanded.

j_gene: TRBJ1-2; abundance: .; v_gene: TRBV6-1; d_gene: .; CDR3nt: TGTGCCAGCCGGGGGGGAGGCTATGGCTACACCTTC; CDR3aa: CASRGGGYGYTF
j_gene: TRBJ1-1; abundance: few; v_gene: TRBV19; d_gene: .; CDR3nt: TGTGCCAGTAGTTCATACAGGCGGCGGCGGACTGAAGCTTTCTTT; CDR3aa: CASSSYRRRRTEAFF
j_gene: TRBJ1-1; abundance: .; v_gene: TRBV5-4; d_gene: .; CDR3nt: TGTGCCAGCAGCGGTAACAGGGTCTTCACTGAAGCTTTCTTT; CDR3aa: CASSGNRVFTEAFF
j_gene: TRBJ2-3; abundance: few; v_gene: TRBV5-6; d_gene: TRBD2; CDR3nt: TGTGCCAGCGGTCCGGGACTAGCGTCAGATACGCAGTATTTT; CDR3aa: CASGPGLASDTQYF
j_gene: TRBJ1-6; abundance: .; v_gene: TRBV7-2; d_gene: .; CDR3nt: TGTGCCAGCAGCTTAGCGGTACCTTTAGCGAGAGGCCGCTATACCTATAATTCACCCCTCCACTTT; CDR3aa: CASSLAVPLARGRYTYNSPLHF
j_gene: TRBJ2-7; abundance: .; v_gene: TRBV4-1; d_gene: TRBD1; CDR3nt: TGCGCCAGCAGCCGCCCGGGACAGAAGCCCTACGAGCAGTACTTC; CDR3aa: CASSRPGQKPYEQYF
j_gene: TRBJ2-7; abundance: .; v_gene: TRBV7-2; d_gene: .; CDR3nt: TGTGCCAGCAGCCCAGTCCTGGCAACCTACGAGCAGTACTTC; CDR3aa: CASSPVLATYEQYF
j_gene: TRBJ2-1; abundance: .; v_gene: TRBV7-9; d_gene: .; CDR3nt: TGTGCCAGCAGCCTTTCCTACAATGAGCAGTTCTTC; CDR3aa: CASSLSYNEQFF
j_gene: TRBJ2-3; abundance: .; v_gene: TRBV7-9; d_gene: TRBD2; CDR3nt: TGTGCCAGCAGCCCCGGGGGGGCTATAGATACGCAGTATTTT; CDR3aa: CASSPGGAIDTQYF
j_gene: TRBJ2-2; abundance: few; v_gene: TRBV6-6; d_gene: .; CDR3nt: TGTGCCAGCAGTCACAGCTTGAACACCGGGGAGCTGTTTTTT; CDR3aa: CASSHSLNTGELFF
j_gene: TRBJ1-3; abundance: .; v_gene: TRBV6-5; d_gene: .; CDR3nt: TGTGCCACCCAACGGAGCTCTGGAAACACCATATATTTT; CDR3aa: CATQRSSGNTIYF
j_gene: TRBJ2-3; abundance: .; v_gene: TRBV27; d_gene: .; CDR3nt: TGTGCCAGCGGGGCCTGGGGGGCAAACACAGATACGCAGTATTTT; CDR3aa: CASGAWGANTDTQYF
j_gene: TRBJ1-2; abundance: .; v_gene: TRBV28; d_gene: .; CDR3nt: TGTGCCAGCAGTTTATGGGGGCTTAGCTATGGCTACACCTTC; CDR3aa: CASSLWGLSYGYTF
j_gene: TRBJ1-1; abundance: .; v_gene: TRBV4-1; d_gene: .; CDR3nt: TGCGCCAGCAGCCATCGAGACTGGAACACTGAAGCTTTCTTT; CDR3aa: CASSHRDWNTEAFF
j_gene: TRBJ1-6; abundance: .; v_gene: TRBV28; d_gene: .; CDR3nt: TGTGCCAGCAGTTTATGGAACCCGGGTGGGTATAATTCACCCCTCCACTTT; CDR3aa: CASSLWNPGGYNSPLHF
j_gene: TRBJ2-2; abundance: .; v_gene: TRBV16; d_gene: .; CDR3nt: TGTGCCAGCAGCCCAAGCAGATCCGGGTGGGCCGGGGAGCTGTTTTTT; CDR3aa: CASSPSRSGWAGELFF
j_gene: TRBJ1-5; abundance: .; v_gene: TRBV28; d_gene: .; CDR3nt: TGTGCCAGCAGTTTTGGTCCCGGGTTAGGTCAGCCCCAGCATTTT; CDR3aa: CASSFGPGLGQPQHF
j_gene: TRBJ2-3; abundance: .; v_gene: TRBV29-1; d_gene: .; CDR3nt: TGCAGCGTCCGGGACCAAAGCACAGATACGCAGTATTTT; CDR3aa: CSVRDQSTDTQYF
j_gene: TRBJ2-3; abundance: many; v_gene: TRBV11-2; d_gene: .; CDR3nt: TGTGCCAGCAGCTTAGATCTGGCAAATACGCAGTATTTT; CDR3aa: CASSLDLANTQYF
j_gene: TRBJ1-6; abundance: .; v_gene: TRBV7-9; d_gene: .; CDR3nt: TGTGCCAGCAGCCGCGTTAAGGGGGTAGGCTATAATTCACCCCTCCACTTT; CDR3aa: CASSRVKGVGYNSPLHF
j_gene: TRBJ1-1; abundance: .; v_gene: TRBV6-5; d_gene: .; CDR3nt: TGTGCCAGCAGTTACTCGACACAGGAAAACACTGAAGCTTTCTTT; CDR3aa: CASSYSTQENTEAFF
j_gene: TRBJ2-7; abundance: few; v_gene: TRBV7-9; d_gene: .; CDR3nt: TGTGCCAGCAGTTGGGAGCCAGGGAAGCGGTACGAGCAGTACTTC; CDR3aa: CASSWEPGKRYEQYF
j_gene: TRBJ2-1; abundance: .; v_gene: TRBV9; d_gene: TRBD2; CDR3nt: TGTGCCAGCAGCGATAGCGGGGGAACCTACAATGAGCAGTTCTTC; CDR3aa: CASSDSGGTYNEQFF
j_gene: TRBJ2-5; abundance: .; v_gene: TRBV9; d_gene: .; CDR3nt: TGTGCCAGCAGCCGGGGACACAACGGTCGGGCCAAAGAGACCCAGTACTTC; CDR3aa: CASSRGHNGRAKETQYF
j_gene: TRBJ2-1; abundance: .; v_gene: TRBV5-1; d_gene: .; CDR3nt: TGCGCCAGCAGCCTGGACGAGAGCTCCTACAATGAGCAGTTCTTC; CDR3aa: CASSLDESSYNEQFF
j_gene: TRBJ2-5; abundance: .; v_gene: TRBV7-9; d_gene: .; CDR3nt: TGTGCCAGCAGCATGCATCGTGAGGAGGGTCCGGGACGGACCCAGTACTTC; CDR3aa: CASSMHREEGPGRTQYF
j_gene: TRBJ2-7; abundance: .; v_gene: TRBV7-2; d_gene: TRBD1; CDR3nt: TGTGCCAGCAGCTCTTACGCGGGACAGGGGTACGAGCAGTACTTC; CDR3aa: CASSSYAGQGYEQYF